This passage covers 24 T cell receptor beta chains from one sample sequenced in a study of PD-1 blockade in mismatch repair-deficient tumors. Time point of the sample: roughly nine-day in vitro stimulation with candidate neoantigen peptide 7. Assay used: immunoSEQ multiplex PCR; TCRdb lists only in-frame clones, some missing. The sample consists of more than 7,500 clones, 80% to 90% of them appearing once. These receptors are not linked to any known antigen. The material sequenced was cells cultured in vitro, taken from a patient treated with pembrolizumab. Every receptor here comes from an adult with mismatch repair-deficient cancer.

The rearrangement joins TRBV30 to TRBJ2-7; a weak D match, TRBD1 (5 bases). Trimming took off 8 bases at V and 1 base at J, with 15 bases between the two ends. CDR3 length: 13 amino acids. Germline CDR1 and CDR2: GTSNPN and SVGIG (reference sequence). The CDR3 protein is CAGALQWSYEQYF. The CDR3 region has the DNA TGTGCCGGGGCCCTACAGTGGTCCTACGAGCAGTACTTC.

The rearrangement links TRBV30 to TRBJ2-1; no firm D call. The CDR3 totals 14 residues. Germline V gene sequence: CDR1 GTSNPN, CDR2 SVGIG (reference sequence). Trimming took off 4 bases at V and 1 base at J, with 11 bases between the two ends. The CDR3 is CAWTRSGSYNEQFF. In DNA form, the CDR3 reads TGTGCCTGGACGAGATCCGGATCCTACAATGAGCAGTTCTTC.

The gene calls are TRBV6-1 and TRBJ1-1; weak D call: TRBD1 (5 bases). Germline CDR1 reads MNHNS; CDR2 reads SASEGT. The CDR3 sequence is 14 residues long. Trimming removed 1 base at V and 6 bases at J, with 12 bases between. The DNA of the CDR3 is TGTGCCAGCAGTGAAGTCGGAGGGGTCGCTGAAGCTTTCTTT. Protein: CASSEVGGVAEAFF.

This chain connects TRBV25-1 to TRBJ1-1; no definite D call. Germline V CDR1 and CDR2: MGHDK, SYGVNS. V was clipped by 5 bases and J by 5 bases, with 6 bases between them. The CDR3 has 11 amino acids. This chain's CDR3 is CASSFGTEAFF. The CDR3 DNA sequence: TGTGCCAGCAGTTTTGGTACTGAAGCTTTCTTT.

There are a few counts of this clone. The chain joins TRBV30 to TRBJ2-1; the match to TRBD1 covers 9 bases. The germline V gene has CDR1 GTSNPN and CDR2 SVGIG (reference sequence). Germline trimming cut 6 bases from V and 6 bases from J; bases unmatched to any gene: 9. This CDR3 has 14 amino acids. CDR3 residues: CACSRDRAFNEQFF. DNA of the CDR3: TGTGCCTGTTCCCGGGACAGGGCGTTCAATGAGCAGTTCTTC.

For this clone: One junction end disagrees with the germline gene, perhaps due to a read error. This rearrangement joins TRBV7-7 to TRBJ2-5; weak D call: TRBD1 (8 bases). The CDR3 has 14 residues. Germline V lookup: CDR1 SSHAT, CDR2 FNYEAQ (reference sequence). The CDR3 DNA reads as TGTGCTAGCAGCCGACAGGGGAGGGGAGAGACCCAGTACTTC. Translated: CASSRQGRGETQYF.

V is TRBV6-1 and J is TRBJ2-2, with 7 bases aligning to TRBD2. The CDR3 is 21 residues long. V lost 2 bases and J lost 7; bases outside the gene matches: 25. Germline lookup yields CDR1 MNHNS and CDR2 SASEGT. CDR3 amino acids: CASSERGGVAMTTGPGGELFF. The CDR3 DNA is TGTGCCAGCAGTGAAAGGGGAGGGGTAGCGATGACTACCGGCCCGGGCGGGGAGCTGTTTTTT.

The chain joins TRBV18 to TRBJ1-5; D remains ambiguous. In germline, CDR1 is KGHSH, CDR2 LQKENI. V was trimmed by 6 bases and J by 5 bases, leaving 14 bases between them. CDR3 length equals 14 residues. CDR3 in DNA: TGTGCCAGCTCTGACCTCAGAGAGTATCAGCCCCAGCATTTT. Translation gives CASSDLREYQPQHF. Full variable domain (rest looked up from reference TRBV18 and TRBJ1-5): NAGVMQNPRHLVRRRGQEARLRCSPMKGHSHVYWYRQLPEEGLKFMVYLQKENIIDESGMPKERFSAEFPKEGPSILRIQQVVRGDSAAYFCASSDLREYQPQHFGDGTRLSIL.

V and J are TRBV5-1 and TRBJ2-7, with D possibly being TRBD2 (5 bases). V lost 0 bases, J lost 0 bases, and 7 bases lay in between. CDR1 is SGHRS and CDR2 is YFSETQ in the germline V gene. This CDR3 region has 14 residues. This chain's CDR3 is CASSLERDSYEQYF. DNA of the CDR3: TGCGCCAGCAGCTTGGAACGGGACTCCTACGAGCAGTACTTC.

This clone has only one observation. In DNA, the CDR3 is TGTGCCAGCAGCAGAAGGGACTACCGAACCACAGATACGCAGTATTTT. This gives the protein CASSRRDYRTTDTQYF. This chain joins TRBV7-8 and TRBJ2-3; 7 nucleotides match TRBD2. Germline trimming cut 5 bases from V and 2 bases from J; bases unmatched to any gene: 10. Per germline, CDR1 SGHVS and CDR2 FQNEAQ. This CDR3 is built from 16 residues.

The chain combines TRBV20-1 with TRBJ1-5, with 10 bases identical to TRBD1. CDR1 DFQATT and CDR2 SNEGSKA come from the germline V gene (reference sequence). J was trimmed by 7 bases and V by 6 bases; bases with no gene match: 0. This CDR3 has 11 residues. Written as DNA, the CDR3 is TGCAGTGCGGGACAGGGGCAGCCCCAGCATTTT. Its translation is CSAGQGQPQHF.

The chain joins TRBV7-8 to TRBJ2-5; D gene uncertain. The CDR3 spans 12 residues. The V and J ends lost 1 base and 5 bases respectively, with 5 bases between them. Germline CDR1 reads SGHVS; CDR2 reads FQNEAQ. This CDR3 reads CASSLERETQYF. The CDR3 DNA sequence: TGTGCCAGCAGCTTAGAAAGGGAGACCCAGTACTTC.

The rearrangement joins TRBV28 to TRBJ1-3; D not certain. The V gene lost 2 bases and the J gene lost 0 bases, with 5 bases spanning the gap. The V gene's germline CDR1 is MDHEN and CDR2 SYDVKM. CDR3 length equals 14 residues. The CDR3 nucleotides are TGTGCCAGCAGTTTAGAGTTCTCTGGAAACACCATATATTTT. Residues: CASSLEFSGNTIYF.

Here the CDR3 DNA reads TGTGCCAGCAGCCTCTTTGGACAGGGCAACTATGGCTACACCTTC. It is translated as CASSLFGQGNYGYTF. This sequence joins TRBV28 and TRBJ1-2, with 8 bases identical to TRBD1. After removal of 6 bases from V and 2 bases from J, the junction contained 8 bases not matched to a gene. Germline-derived CDR1 and CDR2 are MDHEN and SYDVKM. CDR3 size: 15 residues.

The chain employs TRBV4-2 and TRBJ2-7; 7 nucleotides line up with TRBD2. This CDR3 is built from 14 residues. Germline CDR1 LGHNA, CDR2 YNFKEQ. J gave up 1 base and V 2 bases, and 2 bases lay outside the gene matches. The CDR3 region has the DNA TGTGCCAGCAGCCAACAGGGAGGGTCCTACGAGCAGTACTTC. Its protein product is CASSQQGGSYEQYF.

The V and J genes are TRBV28 and TRBJ2-2; 8 nucleotides line up with TRBD1. CDR3 length: 16 amino acids. The V segment lost 4 bases and the J segment 6 bases; nucleotides outside the gene matches: 10. Germline lookup yields CDR1 MDHEN and CDR2 SYDVKM. The CDR3 loop is CASSSDATGVAGELFF. The CDR3 DNA follows: TGTGCCAGCAGTTCAGACGCGACAGGGGTGGCCGGGGAGCTGTTTTTT.

The V gene is TRBV28, the J gene TRBJ1-2; the D is unclear. Per germline, CDR1 MDHEN and CDR2 SYDVKM. The CDR3 has 12 residues. Trimming removed 4 bases at V and 8 bases at J, with 11 bases between. The CDR3: CASSSGLGGYTF. CDR3 in DNA: TGTGCCAGCAGTTCCGGGTTAGGGGGCTACACCTTC.

The chain is built from TRBV25-1 and TRBJ1-1; a possible D gene is TRBD1 (6 bases). The CDR3 has 14 amino acids. Trimming took 7 bases from V and 1 from J, leaving 13 bases between them. Per the germline V gene, CDR1 is MGHDK and CDR2 is SYGVNS. The CDR3 reads CASIGMGANTEAFF. Written as DNA, the CDR3 is TGTGCCAGCATCGGAATGGGGGCGAACACTGAAGCTTTCTTT.

The chain couples TRBV7-6 to TRBJ2-7, with D possibly TRBD1 on 5 matching bases. Germline V gene data show CDR1 as SGHVS and CDR2 as FNYEAQ. Trimming shortened V by 5 bases and J by 2 bases, and 16 bases separated the two germline ends. The CDR3 is 15 residues long. The CDR3 region has the DNA TGTGCCAGCAGCCCCGACAGCTCCGGCGCCTACGAGCAGTACTTC. This encodes CASSPDSSGAYEQYF. Variable domain in full (rest from reference TRBV7-6 and TRBJ2-7): GAGVSQSPRYKVTKRGQDVALRCDPISGHVSLYWYRQALGQGPEFLTYFNYEAQQDKSGLPNDRFSAERPEGSISTLTIQRTEQRDSAMYRCASSPDSSGAYEQYFGPGTRLTVT.

A few counts support this clone. The chain uses TRBV6-5 and TRBJ1-2; TRBD1 matches 9 bases. In germline, CDR1 is MNHEY, CDR2 SVGAGI. V lost 4 bases and J lost 5; bases outside the gene matches: 5. This CDR3 is built from 14 residues. In DNA, the CDR3 is TGTGCCAGCAGTTCGTCCGGGACAGGGTATGGCTACACCTTC. This encodes CASSSSGTGYGYTF.

This clone appeared once. The chain employs TRBV7-3 and TRBJ2-7; D is perhaps TRBD1 (6 bases). V lost 3 bases to trimming and J lost 2 bases, with 14 bases between them. Germline lookup yields CDR1 SGHTA and CDR2 FQGTGA. This CDR3 is built from 15 residues. The CDR3 DNA sequence: TGTGCCAGCAGCTTGGGGATCGGGACACCCTACGAGCAGTACTTC. This sequence encodes CASSLGIGTPYEQYF.

The chain combines TRBV7-6 with TRBJ2-5, with unresolved D. Germline values: CDR1 SGHVS, CDR2 FNYEAQ. The CDR3 runs to 13 residues. V lost 0 bases to trimming and J lost 5 bases, with 7 bases between them. The CDR3 DNA follows: TGTGCCAGCAGCTTAGCAGGTGACGAGACCCAGTACTTC. Its protein product is CASSLAGDETQYF. The full variable domain, with the rest looked up from reference TRBV7-6 and TRBJ2-5, is GAGVSQSPRYKVTKRGQDVALRCDPISGHVSLYWYRQALGQGPEFLTYFNYEAQQDKSGLPNDRFSAERPEGSISTLTIQRTEQRDSAMYRCASSLAGDETQYFGPGTRLLVL.

The chain recombines TRBV9 with TRBJ2-7; the match to TRBD1 covers 12 bases. Trimming removed 3 bases from V and 5 bases from J; junction bases left unmatched: 3. The CDR3 loop spans 14 amino acids. CDR1 and CDR2 from the germline V gene are SGDLS and YYNGEE. CDR3 in amino acids: CASSGGTGGDEQYF. DNA of the CDR3: TGTGCCAGCAGCGGCGGGACAGGGGGCGACGAGCAGTACTTC.

This clone was found once. CDR3 DNA: TGCGCCAGCAGCCAACTGAGAAGCCAAGAGACCCAGTACTTC. It yields the protein CASSQLRSQETQYF. The chain recombines TRBV4-1 with TRBJ2-5; D call uncertain. The CDR3 sequence is 14 residues long. V was trimmed by 2 bases and J by 1 base, leaving 8 bases between them. Germline assignment: CDR1 MGHRA and CDR2 YSYEKL.